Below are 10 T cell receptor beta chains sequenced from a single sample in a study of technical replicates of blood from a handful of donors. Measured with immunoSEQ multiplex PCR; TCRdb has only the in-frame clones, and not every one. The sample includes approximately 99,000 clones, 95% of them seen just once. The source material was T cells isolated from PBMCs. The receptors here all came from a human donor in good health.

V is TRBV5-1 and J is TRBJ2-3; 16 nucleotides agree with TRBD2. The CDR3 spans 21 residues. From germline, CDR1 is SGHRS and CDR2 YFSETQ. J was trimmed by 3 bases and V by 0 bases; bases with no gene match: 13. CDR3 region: CASSLAFGGTSGRASTDTQYF. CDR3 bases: TGCGCCAGCAGCTTGGCCTTCGGGGGGACTAGCGGGAGGGCCTCAACAGATACGCAGTATTTT.

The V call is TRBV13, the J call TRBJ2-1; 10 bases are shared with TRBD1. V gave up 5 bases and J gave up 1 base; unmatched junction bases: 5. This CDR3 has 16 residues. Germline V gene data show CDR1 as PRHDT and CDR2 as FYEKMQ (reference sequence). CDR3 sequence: CASSPRTGGSYNEQFF. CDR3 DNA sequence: TGTGCCAGCAGCCCGAGGACAGGGGGGTCCTACAATGAGCAGTTCTTC.

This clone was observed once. The CDR3 sequence: CASSLGGRVAGELFF. The CDR3 DNA reads TGTGCCAGCAGTTTAGGTGGGAGAGTAGCCGGGGAGCTGTTTTTT. The V gene is TRBV28, the J gene TRBJ2-2; a weak D match, TRBD2 (5 bases). Germline CDR1 reads MDHEN; CDR2 reads SYDVKM. The V and J ends lost 2 bases and 6 bases respectively, with 13 bases between them. This CDR3 is built from 15 residues.

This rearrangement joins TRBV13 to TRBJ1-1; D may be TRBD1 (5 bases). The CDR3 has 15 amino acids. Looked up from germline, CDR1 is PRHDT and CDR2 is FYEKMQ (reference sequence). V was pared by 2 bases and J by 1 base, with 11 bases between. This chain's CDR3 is CASSLNIGANTEAFF. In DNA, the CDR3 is TGTGCCAGCAGCTTAAATATAGGGGCGAACACTGAAGCTTTCTTT.

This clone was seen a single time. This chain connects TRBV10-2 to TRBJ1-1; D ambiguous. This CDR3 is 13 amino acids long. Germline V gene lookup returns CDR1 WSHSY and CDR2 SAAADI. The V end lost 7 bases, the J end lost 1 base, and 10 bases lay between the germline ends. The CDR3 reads CASKSGKNTEAFF. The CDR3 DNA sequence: TGCGCCAGCAAGTCGGGTAAGAACACTGAAGCTTTCTTT.

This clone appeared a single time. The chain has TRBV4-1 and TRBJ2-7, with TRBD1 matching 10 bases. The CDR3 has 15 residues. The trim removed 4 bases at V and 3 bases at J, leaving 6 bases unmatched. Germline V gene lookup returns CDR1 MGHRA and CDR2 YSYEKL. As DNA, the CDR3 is TGCGCCAGCAGCCCGGCCGGGACAGGGGTCTACGAGCAGTACTTC. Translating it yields CASSPAGTGVYEQYF.

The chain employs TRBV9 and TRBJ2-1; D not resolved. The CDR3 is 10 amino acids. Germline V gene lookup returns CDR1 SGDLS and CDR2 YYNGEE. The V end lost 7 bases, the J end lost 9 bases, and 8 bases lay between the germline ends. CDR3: CASGESEQFF. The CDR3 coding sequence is TGTGCCAGCGGAGAGAGTGAGCAGTTCTTC. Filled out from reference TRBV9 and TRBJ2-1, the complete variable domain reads DSGVTQTPKHLITATGQRVTLRCSPRSGDLSVYWYQQSLDQGLQFLIQYYNGEERAKGNILERFSAQQFPDLHSELNLSSLELGDSALYFCASGESEQFFGPGTRLTVL.

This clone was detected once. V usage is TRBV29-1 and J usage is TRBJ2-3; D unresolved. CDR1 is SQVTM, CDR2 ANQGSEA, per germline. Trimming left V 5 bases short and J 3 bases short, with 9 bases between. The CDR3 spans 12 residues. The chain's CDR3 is CSVWRSTDTQYF. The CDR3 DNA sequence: TGCAGCGTTTGGCGGTCGACAGATACGCAGTATTTT.

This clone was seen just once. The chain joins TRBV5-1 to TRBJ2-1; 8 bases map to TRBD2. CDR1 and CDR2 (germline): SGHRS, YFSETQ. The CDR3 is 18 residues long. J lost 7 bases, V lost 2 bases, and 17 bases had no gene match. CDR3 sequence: CASSFVGGDSWTKNEQFF. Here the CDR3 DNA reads TGCGCCAGCAGCTTTGTCGGGGGGGACTCATGGACTAAAAATGAGCAGTTCTTC.

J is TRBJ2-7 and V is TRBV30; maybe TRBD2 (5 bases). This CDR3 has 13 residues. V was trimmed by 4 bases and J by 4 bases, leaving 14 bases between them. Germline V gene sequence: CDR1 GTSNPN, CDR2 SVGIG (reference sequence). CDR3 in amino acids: CAWILSGTYEQYF. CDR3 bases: TGTGCCTGGATCTTATCGGGAACTTACGAGCAGTACTTC.